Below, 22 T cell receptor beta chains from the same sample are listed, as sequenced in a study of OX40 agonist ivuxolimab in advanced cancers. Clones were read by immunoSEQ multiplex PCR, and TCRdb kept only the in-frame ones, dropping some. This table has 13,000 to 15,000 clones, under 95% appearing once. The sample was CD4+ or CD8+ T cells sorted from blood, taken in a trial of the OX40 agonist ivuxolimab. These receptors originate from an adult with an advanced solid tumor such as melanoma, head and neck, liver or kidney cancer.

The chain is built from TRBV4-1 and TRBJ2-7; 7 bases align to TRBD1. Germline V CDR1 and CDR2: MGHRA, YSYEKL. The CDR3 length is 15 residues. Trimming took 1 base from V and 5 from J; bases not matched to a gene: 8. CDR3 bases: TGCGCCAGCAGCCAAGGACAGGGTCCTACCCACGAGCAGTACTTC. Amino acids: CASSQGQGPTHEQYF.

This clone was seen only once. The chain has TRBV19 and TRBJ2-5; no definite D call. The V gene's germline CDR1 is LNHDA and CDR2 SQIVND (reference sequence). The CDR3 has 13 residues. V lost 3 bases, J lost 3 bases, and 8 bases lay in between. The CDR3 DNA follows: TGTGCCAGTAGTATCTATGGGGAAGAGACCCAGTACTTC. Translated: CASSIYGEETQYF.

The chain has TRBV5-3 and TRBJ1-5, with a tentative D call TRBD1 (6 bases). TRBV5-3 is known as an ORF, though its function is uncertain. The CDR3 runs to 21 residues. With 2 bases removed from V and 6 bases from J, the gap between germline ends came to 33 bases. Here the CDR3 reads CARSFAFPPAGDIPRGQPQHF. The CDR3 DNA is TGTGCCAGAAGCTTTGCGTTTCCTCCGGCAGGGGATATACCCCGGGGTCAGCCCCAGCATTTT.

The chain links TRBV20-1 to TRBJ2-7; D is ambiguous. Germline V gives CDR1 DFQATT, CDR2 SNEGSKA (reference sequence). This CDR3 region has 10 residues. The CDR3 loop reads CSLGEDEQYF. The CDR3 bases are TGCAGCCTAGGCGAGGACGAGCAGTACTTC.

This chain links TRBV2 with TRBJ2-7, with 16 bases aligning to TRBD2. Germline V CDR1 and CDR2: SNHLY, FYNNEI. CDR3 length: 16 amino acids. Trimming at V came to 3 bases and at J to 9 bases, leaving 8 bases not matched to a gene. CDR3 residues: CASSEVGTSGRGRQYF. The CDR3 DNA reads TGTGCCAGCAGTGAGGTTGGGACTAGCGGGAGGGGAAGGCAGTACTTC.

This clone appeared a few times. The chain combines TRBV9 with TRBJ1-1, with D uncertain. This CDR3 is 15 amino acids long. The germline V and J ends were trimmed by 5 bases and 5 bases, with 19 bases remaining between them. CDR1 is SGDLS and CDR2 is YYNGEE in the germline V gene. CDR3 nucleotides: TGTGCCAGCAGACGAGGAGGGTTTGAGAGGACTGAAGCTTTCTTT. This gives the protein CASRRGGFERTEAFF.

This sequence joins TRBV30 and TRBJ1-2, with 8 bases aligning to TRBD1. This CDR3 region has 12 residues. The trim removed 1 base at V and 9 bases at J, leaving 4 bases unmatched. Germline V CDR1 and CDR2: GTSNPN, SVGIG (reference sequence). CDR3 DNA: TGTGCCTGGAGTGCCGGACAGGGTAGCTACACCTTC. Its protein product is CAWSAGQGSYTF. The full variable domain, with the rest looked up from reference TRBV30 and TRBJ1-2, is SQTIHQWPATLVQPVGSPLSLECTVEGTSNPNLYWYRQAAGRGLQLLFYSVGIGQISSEVPQNLSASRPQDRQFILSSKKLLLSDSGFYLCAWSAGQGSYTFGSGTRLTVV.

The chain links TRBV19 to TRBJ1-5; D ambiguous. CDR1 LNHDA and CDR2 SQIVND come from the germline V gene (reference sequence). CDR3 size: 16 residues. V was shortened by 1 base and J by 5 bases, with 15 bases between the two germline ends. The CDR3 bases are TGTGCCAGTAGTATAGGGGCGGCCTATCCGGATCAGCCCCAGCATTTT. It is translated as CASSIGAAYPDQPQHF. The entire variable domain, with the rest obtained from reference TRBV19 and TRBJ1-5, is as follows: DGGITQSPKYLFRKEGQNVTLSCEQNLNHDAMYWYRQDPGQGLRLIYYSQIVNDFQKGDIAEGYSVSREKKESFPLTVTSAQKNPTAFYLCASSIGAAYPDQPQHFGDGTRLSIL.

The CDR3 loop reads CASSRVRTGSTDTQYF. CDR3 coding DNA: TGTGCCAGTAGTCGCGTTAGGACGGGGAGCACAGATACGCAGTATTTT. V usage is TRBV19 and J usage is TRBJ2-3; a possible D gene is TRBD2 (5 bases). The CDR3 consists of 16 residues. Looked up from germline, CDR1 is LNHDA and CDR2 is SQIVND (reference sequence). V was cut by 5 bases and J by 0 bases, with 15 bases left in between.

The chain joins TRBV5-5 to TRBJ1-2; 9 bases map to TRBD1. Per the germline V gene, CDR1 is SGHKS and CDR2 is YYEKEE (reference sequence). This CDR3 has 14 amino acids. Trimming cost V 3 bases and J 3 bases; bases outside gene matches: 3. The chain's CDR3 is CASSSGQGHYGYTF. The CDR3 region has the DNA TGTGCCAGCAGCTCTGGACAGGGGCACTATGGCTACACCTTC.

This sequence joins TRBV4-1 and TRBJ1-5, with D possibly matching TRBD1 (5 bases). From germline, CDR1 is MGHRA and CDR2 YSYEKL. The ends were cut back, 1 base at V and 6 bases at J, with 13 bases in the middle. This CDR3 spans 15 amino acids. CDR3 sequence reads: CASSQVIGGGQPQHF. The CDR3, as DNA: TGCGCCAGCAGCCAAGTGATCGGGGGGGGTCAGCCCCAGCATTTT.

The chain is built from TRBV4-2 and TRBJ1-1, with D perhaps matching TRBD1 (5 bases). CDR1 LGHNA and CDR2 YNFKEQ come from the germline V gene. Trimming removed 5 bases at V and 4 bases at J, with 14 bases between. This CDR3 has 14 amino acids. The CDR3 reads CASSWDGGSTEAFF. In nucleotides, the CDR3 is TGTGCCAGCAGCTGGGACGGGGGAAGCACTGAAGCTTTCTTT.

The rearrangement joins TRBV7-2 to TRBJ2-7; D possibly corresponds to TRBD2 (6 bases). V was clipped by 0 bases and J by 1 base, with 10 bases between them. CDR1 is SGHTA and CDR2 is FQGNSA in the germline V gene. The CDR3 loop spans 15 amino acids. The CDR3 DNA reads TGTGCCAGCAGCTTAGCGAGTAGCGGATCCTACGAGCAGTACTTC. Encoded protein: CASSLASSGSYEQYF.

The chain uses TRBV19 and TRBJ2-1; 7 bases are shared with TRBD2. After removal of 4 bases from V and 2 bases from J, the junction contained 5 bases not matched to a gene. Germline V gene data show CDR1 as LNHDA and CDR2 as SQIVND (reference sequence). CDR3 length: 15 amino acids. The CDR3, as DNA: TGTGCCAGTAGTACGGCTAGCGGAACCTACAATGAGCAGTTCTTC. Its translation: CASSTASGTYNEQFF. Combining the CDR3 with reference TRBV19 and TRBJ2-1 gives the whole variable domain DGGITQSPKYLFRKEGQNVTLSCEQNLNHDAMYWYRQDPGQGLRLIYYSQIVNDFQKGDIAEGYSVSREKKESFPLTVTSAQKNPTAFYLCASSTASGTYNEQFFGPGTRLTVL.

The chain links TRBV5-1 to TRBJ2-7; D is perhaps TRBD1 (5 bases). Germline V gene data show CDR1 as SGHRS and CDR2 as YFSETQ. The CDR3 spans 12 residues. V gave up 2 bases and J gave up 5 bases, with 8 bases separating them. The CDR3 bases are TGCGCCAGCAGCTTATCAGGGAACGAGCAGTACTTC. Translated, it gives CASSLSGNEQYF.

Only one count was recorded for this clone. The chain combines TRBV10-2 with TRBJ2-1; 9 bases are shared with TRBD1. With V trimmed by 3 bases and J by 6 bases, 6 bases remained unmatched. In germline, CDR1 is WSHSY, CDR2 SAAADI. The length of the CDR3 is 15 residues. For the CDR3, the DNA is TGCGCCAGCAGTGAAGGGGGACAGGGAGGCAATGAGCAGTTCTTC. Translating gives CASSEGGQGGNEQFF.

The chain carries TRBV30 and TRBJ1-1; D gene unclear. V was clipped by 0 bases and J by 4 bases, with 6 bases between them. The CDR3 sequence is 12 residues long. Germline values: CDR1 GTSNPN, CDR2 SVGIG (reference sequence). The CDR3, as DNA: TGTGCCTGGAGTGTAGTCGGCACTGAAGCTTTCTTT. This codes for CAWSVVGTEAFF.

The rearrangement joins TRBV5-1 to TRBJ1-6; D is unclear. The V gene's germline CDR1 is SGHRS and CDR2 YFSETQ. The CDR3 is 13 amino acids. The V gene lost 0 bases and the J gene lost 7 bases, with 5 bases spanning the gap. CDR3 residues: CASSLDTNSPLHF. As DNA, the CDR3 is TGCGCCAGCAGCTTGGACACCAATTCACCCCTCCACTTT.

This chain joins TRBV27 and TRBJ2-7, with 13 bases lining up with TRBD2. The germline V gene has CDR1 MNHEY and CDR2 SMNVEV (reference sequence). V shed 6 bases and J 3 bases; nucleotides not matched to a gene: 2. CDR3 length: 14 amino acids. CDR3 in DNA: TGTGCCAGCAGACTAGCGGGAGGGTACTACGAGCAGTACTTC. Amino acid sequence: CASRLAGGYYEQYF.

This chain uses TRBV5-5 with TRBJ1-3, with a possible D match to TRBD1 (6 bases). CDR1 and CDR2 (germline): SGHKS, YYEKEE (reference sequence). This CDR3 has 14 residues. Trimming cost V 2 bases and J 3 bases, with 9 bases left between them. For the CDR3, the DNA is TGTGCCAGCAGCTTTTTAGGGGGTGGAAACACCATATATTTT. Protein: CASSFLGGGNTIYF.

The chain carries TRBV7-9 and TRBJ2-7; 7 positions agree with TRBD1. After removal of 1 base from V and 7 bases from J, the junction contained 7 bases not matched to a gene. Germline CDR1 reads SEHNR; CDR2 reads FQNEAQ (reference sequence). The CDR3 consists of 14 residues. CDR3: CASSLVKGAEEQYF. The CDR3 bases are TGTGCCAGCAGCTTAGTGAAGGGGGCGGAGGAGCAGTACTTC.

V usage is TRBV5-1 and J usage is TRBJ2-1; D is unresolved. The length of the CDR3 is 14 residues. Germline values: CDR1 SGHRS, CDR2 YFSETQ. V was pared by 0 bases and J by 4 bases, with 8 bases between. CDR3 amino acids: CASSLAVSYNEQFF. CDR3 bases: TGCGCCAGCAGCTTGGCCGTAAGTTACAATGAGCAGTTCTTC.